This record looks at one T cell receptor (beta chain) sequence and its context. This entry belongs to a study of blood T cell repertoires in COVID-19. At the level of the study: T cells, B-cell-depleted T cells, or PBMCs provided the cDNA or gDNA that served as material.

Original processing notes: Estimation of nucleated cell counts relied on the amplification of reference gene primers. Generated by immunoSEQ multiplex PCR, the TCRdb table keeps only in-frame clones and is missing some. V and J calls and clone size are those listed in that table; D and trimming were worked out from the DNA. The table records more than 150,000 clones, roughly 80% of them present only once. Sequencing was performed on peripheral blood. The sequence was obtained from a human donor in a cohort sampled during active COVID-19.

CDR3 region: CASGMTGIREQYF. CDR3 nucleotides: TGTGCCAGCGGAATGACAGGGATTAGGGAGCAGTACTTC. V gene TRBV7-8 combines with J gene TRBJ2-7; 7 bases match TRBD1. Trimming removed 8 bases from V and 7 bases from J; junction bases left unmatched: 11. The length of the CDR3 is 13 residues. Germline V gene sequence: CDR1 SGHVS, CDR2 FQNEAQ.